This TCR beta chain was identified during a study of cytomegalovirus exposure and HLA in healthy donors. Study background: Most genotyped donors, 75% to 85% of 300 to 400, had Caucasian-associated genetic ancestry.

As for this clone: Its antigen is not identified.

The study's findings and limits: It was reported in a later analysis that an Asian-associated ancestry cluster showed fewer N-insertions than the roughly 710-donor mean.

A multiplex PCR was run with 60 Vbeta primers and 13 Jbeta primers. Produced via immunoSEQ multiplex PCR; TCRdb's table is partial and in-frame only. The sample records some 180,000 clones, over 65% being singletons. This clonotype originated in a woman in her fifties or sixties in good health and CMV-seropositive. Source material: PBMCs.

CDR3 coding DNA: TGTGCCAGTACAACATCTAGGGGCCGGGGGTATGGCTACACCTTC. Amino acids: CASTTSRGRGYGYTF. The chain joins TRBV19 to TRBJ1-2; perhaps TRBD1 as D (5 bases). Trimming took off 7 bases at V and 5 bases at J, with 20 bases between the two ends. Germline values: CDR1 LNHDA, CDR2 SQIVND (reference sequence). The CDR3 spans 15 residues.